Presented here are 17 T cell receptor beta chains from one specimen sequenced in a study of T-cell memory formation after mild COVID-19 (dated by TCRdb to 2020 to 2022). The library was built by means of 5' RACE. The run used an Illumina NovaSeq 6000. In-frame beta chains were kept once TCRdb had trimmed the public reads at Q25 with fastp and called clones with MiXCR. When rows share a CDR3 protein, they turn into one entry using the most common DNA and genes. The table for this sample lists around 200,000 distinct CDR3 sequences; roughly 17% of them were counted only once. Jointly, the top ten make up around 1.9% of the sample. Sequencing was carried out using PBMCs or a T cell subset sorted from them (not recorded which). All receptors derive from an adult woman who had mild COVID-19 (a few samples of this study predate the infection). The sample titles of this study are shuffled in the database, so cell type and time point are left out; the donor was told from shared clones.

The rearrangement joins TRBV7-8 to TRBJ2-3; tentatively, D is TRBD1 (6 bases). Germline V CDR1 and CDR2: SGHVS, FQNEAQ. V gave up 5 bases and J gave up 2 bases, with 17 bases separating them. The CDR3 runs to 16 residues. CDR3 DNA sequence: TGTGCCAGCAGCCTTCTTAGGGTGGGGGCCACAGATACGCAGTATTTT. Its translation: CASSLLRVGATDTQYF. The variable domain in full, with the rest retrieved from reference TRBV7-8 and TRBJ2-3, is GAGVSQSPRYKVAKRGQDVALRCDPISGHVSLFWYQQALGQGPEFLTYFQNEAQLDKSGLPSDRFFAERPEGSVSTLKIQRTQQEDSAVYLCASSLLRVGATDTQYFGPGTRLTVL.

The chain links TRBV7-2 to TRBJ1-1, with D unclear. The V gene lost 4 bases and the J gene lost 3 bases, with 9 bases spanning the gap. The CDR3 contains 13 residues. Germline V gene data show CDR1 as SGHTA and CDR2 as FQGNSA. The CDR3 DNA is TGTGCCAGCAGCTGGATGGCGGACACTGAAGCTTTCTTT. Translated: CASSWMADTEAFF.

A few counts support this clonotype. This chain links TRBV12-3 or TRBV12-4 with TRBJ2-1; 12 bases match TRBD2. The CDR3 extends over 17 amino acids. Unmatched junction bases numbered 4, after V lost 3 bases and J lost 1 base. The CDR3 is CASSFSGTSGSYNEQFF. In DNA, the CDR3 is TGTGCCAGCAGTTTTTCGGGGACTAGCGGGTCCTACAATGAGCAGTTCTTC.

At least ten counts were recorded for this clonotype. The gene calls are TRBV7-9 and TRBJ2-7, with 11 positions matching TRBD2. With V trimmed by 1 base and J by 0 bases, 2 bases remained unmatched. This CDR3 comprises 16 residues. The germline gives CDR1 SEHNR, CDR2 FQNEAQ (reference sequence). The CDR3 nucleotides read TGTGCCAGCAGCTTAGGCACTAGCGGGAGCTCCTACGAGCAGTACTTC. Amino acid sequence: CASSLGTSGSSYEQYF.

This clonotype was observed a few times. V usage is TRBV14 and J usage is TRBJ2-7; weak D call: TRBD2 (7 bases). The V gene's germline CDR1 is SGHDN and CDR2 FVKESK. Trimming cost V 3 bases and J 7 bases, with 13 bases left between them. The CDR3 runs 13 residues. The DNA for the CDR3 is TGTGCCAGCAGCCAGGGGGGGCGGAGGGAGCAGTACTTC. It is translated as CASSQGGRREQYF.

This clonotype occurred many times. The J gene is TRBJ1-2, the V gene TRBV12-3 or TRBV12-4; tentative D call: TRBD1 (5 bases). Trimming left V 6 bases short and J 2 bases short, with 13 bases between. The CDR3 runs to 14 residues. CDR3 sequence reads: CASSPRDLNYGYTF. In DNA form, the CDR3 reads TGTGCCAGCAGCCCGAGGGACCTGAACTATGGCTACACCTTC.

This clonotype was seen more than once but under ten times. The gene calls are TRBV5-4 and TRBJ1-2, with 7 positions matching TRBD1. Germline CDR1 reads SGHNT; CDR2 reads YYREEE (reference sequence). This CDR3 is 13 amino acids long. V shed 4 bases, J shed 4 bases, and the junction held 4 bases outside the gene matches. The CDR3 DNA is TGTGCCAGCAGCACCGGACAGGCCTATGGCTACACCTTC. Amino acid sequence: CASSTGQAYGYTF.

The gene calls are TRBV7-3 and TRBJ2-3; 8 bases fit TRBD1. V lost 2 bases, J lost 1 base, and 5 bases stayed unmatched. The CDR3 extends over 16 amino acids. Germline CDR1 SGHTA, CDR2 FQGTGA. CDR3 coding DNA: TGTGCCAGCAGCTTAGGACAGGGTATCGGCACAGATACGCAGTATTTT. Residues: CASSLGQGIGTDTQYF.

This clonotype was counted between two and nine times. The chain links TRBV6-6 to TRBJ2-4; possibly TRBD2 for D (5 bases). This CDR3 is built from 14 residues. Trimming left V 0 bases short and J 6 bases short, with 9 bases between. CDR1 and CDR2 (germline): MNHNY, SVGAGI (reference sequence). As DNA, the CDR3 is TGTGCCAGCAGTTACTCGAGCGAGGGAAACATTCAGTACTTC. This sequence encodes CASSYSSEGNIQYF.

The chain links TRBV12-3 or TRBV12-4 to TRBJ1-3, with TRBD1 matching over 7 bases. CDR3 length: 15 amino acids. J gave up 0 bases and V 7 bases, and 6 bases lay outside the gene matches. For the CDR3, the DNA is TGTGCCAGCAAAAGGGGACAGTTCTCTGGAAACACCATATATTTT. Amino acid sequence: CASKRGQFSGNTIYF.

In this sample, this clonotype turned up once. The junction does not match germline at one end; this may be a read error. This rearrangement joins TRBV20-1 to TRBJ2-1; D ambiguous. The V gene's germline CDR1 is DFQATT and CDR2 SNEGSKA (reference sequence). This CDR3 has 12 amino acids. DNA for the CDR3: TGCAGTTCTAGACCCAGTTCGCGTGAGCAGTTCTTC. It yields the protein CSSRPSSREQFF.

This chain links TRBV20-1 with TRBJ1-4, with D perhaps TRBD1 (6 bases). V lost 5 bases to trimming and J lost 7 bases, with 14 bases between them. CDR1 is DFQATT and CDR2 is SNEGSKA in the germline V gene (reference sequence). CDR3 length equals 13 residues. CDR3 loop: CSAYRESGEKLFF. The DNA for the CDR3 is TGCAGTGCTTACAGGGAGTCTGGTGAAAAACTGTTTTTT.

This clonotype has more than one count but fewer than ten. The CDR3 loop reads CASSVSSGVQETQYF. DNA for the CDR3: TGTGCCAGCAGCGTATCTAGCGGGGTACAAGAGACCCAGTACTTC. The chain uses TRBV9 and TRBJ2-5; 9 nucleotides line up with TRBD2. Germline loops: CDR1 SGDLS, CDR2 YYNGEE. This CDR3 region has 15 residues. V trimming: 1 base; J trimming: 2 bases; junction bases outside the gene matches: 3.

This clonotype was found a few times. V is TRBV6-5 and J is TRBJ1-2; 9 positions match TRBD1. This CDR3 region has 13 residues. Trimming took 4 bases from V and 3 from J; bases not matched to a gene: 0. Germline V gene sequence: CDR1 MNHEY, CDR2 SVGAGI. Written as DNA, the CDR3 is TGTGCCAGCAGTTGGGACAGGGACTATGGCTACACCTTC. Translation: CASSWDRDYGYTF.

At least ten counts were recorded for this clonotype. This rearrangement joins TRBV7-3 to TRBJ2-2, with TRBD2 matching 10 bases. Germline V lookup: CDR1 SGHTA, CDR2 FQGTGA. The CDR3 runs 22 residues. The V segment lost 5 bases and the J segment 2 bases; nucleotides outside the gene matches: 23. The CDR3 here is CASSPMGLRTSGAPSNTGELFF. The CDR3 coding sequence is TGTGCCAGCAGCCCAATGGGGCTGAGGACTAGCGGAGCACCCAGCAACACCGGGGAGCTGTTTTTT. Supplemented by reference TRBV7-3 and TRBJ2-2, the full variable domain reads GAGVSQTPSNKVTEKGKYVELRCDPISGHTALYWYRQSLGQGPEFLIYFQGTGAADDSGLPNDRFFAVRPEGSVSTLKIQRTERGDSAVYLCASSPMGLRTSGAPSNTGELFFGEGSRLTVL.

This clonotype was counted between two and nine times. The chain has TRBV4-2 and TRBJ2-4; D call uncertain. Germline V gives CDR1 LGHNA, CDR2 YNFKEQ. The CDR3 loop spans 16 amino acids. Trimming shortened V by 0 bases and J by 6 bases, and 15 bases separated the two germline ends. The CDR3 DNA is TGTGCCAGCAGCCAAGAGGTCCACACCCCGGGAAACATTCAGTACTTC. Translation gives CASSQEVHTPGNIQYF.

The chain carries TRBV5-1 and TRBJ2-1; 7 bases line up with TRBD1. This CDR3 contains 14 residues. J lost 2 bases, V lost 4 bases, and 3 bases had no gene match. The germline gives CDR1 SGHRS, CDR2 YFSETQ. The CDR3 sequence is CASSTGQAYNEQFF. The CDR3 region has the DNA TGCGCCAGCAGCACAGGACAGGCCTACAATGAGCAGTTCTTC.